Listed here are 27 T cell receptor beta chains from one sample, sequenced in a study of T cell responses to AZD1222 COVID-19 vaccine. The assay was immunoSEQ multiplex PCR, and TCRdb's table has in-frame clones only and misses some. Here the sample spans around 120,000 clones, approximately 89% being singletons. Sequencing was performed on peripheral blood, taken on day 0 of AZD1222 vaccination. The origin of the receptors is an adult in good health.

The count of this clone is one. The J gene is TRBJ1-2, the V gene TRBV7-8; 7 positions agree with TRBD1. Germline V gene data show CDR1 as SGHVS and CDR2 as FQNEAQ. V dropped 5 bases and J dropped 6; count of bases not matched to a gene: 9. This CDR3 is built from 14 residues. The CDR3, as DNA: TGTGCCAGCAGCCCCCTGGACAGGACGGATGGCTACACCTTC. Its protein product is CASSPLDRTDGYTF. The entire variable domain, with the rest obtained from reference TRBV7-8 and TRBJ1-2, is as follows: GAGVSQSPRYKVAKRGQDVALRCDPISGHVSLFWYQQALGQGPEFLTYFQNEAQLDKSGLPSDRFFAERPEGSVSTLKIQRTQQEDSAVYLCASSPLDRTDGYTFGSGTRLTVV.

CDR3 coding DNA: TGCGCCAGCAGCCCGGACAGGATTACAGTTGGCCGTGAAGCTTTCTTT. The encoded protein is CASSPDRITVGREAFF. The chain couples TRBV5-1 to TRBJ1-1; 7 bases are a match to TRBD1. After removal of 4 bases from V and 7 bases from J, the junction contained 16 bases not matched to a gene. The CDR3 spans 16 residues. Germline V lookup: CDR1 SGHRS, CDR2 YFSETQ. Looking up the rest from reference TRBV5-1 and TRBJ1-1 gives the full variable domain: KAGVTQTPRYLIKTRGQQVTLSCSPISGHRSVSWYQQTPGQGLQFLFEYFSETQRNKGNFPGRFSGRQFSNSRSEMNVSTLELGDSALYLCASSPDRITVGREAFFGQGTRLTVV.

The chain is built from TRBV7-8 and TRBJ2-5; no clear D. The V and J ends lost 5 bases and 5 bases respectively, with 12 bases between them. This CDR3 region has 13 residues. Germline V gene data show CDR1 as SGHVS and CDR2 as FQNEAQ. The DNA of the CDR3 is TGTGCCAGCAGCCCACAATCTCCGGAGACCCAGTACTTC. Translation gives CASSPQSPETQYF.

This chain uses TRBV11-3 with TRBJ2-2; D unclear. This CDR3 is built from 15 residues. V was trimmed by 1 base and J by 4 bases, leaving 10 bases between them. CDR1 is SGHNT and CDR2 is YENEEA in the germline V gene. CDR3 nucleotide sequence: TGTGCCAGCAGCTTAGGCTTCCCCGGCACCGGGGAGCTGTTTTTT. This encodes CASSLGFPGTGELFF. Full variable domain (outside the CDR3, taken from reference TRBV11-3 and TRBJ2-2): EAGVVQSPRYKIIEKKQPVAFWCNPISGHNTLYWYLQNLGQGPELLIRYENEEAVDDSQLPKDRFSAERLKGVDSTLKIQPAELGDSAVYLCASSLGFPGTGELFFGEGSRLTVL.

This clone was counted a few times. This chain links TRBV13 with TRBJ1-6; TRBD1 matches at 7 bases. The junction had 6 bases not matched to a gene; V was cut back by 0 bases and J by 7 bases. Germline V gene lookup returns CDR1 PRHDT and CDR2 FYEKMQ (reference sequence). The CDR3 is 16 residues long. CDR3 bases: TGTGCCAGCAGCTTAGGACAGGGGCGCGGGAATTCACCCCTCCACTTT. Amino acids: CASSLGQGRGNSPLHF.

The V and J genes are TRBV7-2 and TRBJ1-1, with 7 bases aligning to TRBD1. Unmatched junction bases numbered 13, after V lost 5 bases and J lost 4 bases. The CDR3 totals 16 residues. From germline, CDR1 is SGHTA and CDR2 FQGNSA. CDR3 sequence reads: CASSANRGLGGTEAFF. DNA for the CDR3: TGTGCCAGCAGCGCGAACAGGGGACTGGGGGGCACTGAAGCTTTCTTT.

Written as DNA, the CDR3 is TGTGCCAGCAGCTTGGCTTTAGGGGCGGGCTACGAGCAGTACTTC. Protein: CASSLALGAGYEQYF. This chain links TRBV5-4 with TRBJ2-7; perhaps D is TRBD1 or TRBD2 (5 bases each). V lost 0 bases to trimming and J lost 3 bases, with 13 bases between them. This CDR3 comprises 15 residues. CDR1 and CDR2 from the germline V gene are SGHNT and YYREEE (reference sequence). The full variable domain, in which reference TRBV5-4 and TRBJ2-7 provide the parts outside the CDR3, is ETGVTQSPTHLIKTRGQQVTLRCSSQSGHNTVSWYQQALGQGPQFIFQYYREEENGRGNFPPRFSGLQFPNYSSELNVNALELDDSALYLCASSLALGAGYEQYFGPGTRLTVT.

This sequence joins TRBV6-5 and TRBJ2-2; perhaps TRBD1 as D (5 bases). Per the germline V gene, CDR1 is MNHEY and CDR2 is SVGAGI. This CDR3 is built from 13 residues. Trimming pared 8 bases from V and 4 bases from J, leaving 11 bases between. The CDR3, as DNA: TGTGCCAGCCCGACAGCTACCACCGGGGAGCTGTTTTTT. It translates to CASPTATTGELFF.

This chain joins TRBV6-5 and TRBJ2-2, with 11 bases aligning to TRBD1. V was clipped by 5 bases and J by 7 bases; unmatched bases: 6. The germline CDR1 and CDR2 sequences are MNHEY and SVGAGI. The CDR3 totals 15 residues. CDR3 amino acids: CASSRGQGAGGELFF. In DNA, the CDR3 is TGTGCCAGCAGTAGAGGACAGGGGGCGGGCGGGGAGCTGTTTTTT.

The chain links TRBV9 to TRBJ1-2; D remains unclear. The CDR3 consists of 13 residues. Per the germline V gene, CDR1 is SGDLS and CDR2 is YYNGEE. The ends were cut back, 3 bases at V and 5 bases at J, with 11 bases in the middle. The CDR3 reads CASSGLADYGYTF. In DNA, the CDR3 is TGTGCCAGCAGCGGACTGGCGGATTATGGCTACACCTTC.

This clone is medium-sized (0.01 to 0.1%) in the sample. The V and J genes are TRBV29-1 and TRBJ2-7; D possibly corresponds to TRBD2 (6 bases). The V gene lost 7 bases and the J gene lost 0 bases, with 19 bases spanning the gap. The germline V gene has CDR1 SQVTM and CDR2 ANQGSEA. The CDR3 covers 15 residues. As DNA, the CDR3 is TGCAGCGCCTGTGACCGGGACGGGAGCTCCTACGAGCAGTACTTC. It codes for CSACDRDGSSYEQYF.

This chain links TRBV4-3 with TRBJ1-1, with TRBD1 identical over 10 bases. CDR3 length equals 17 residues. Germline V gene data show CDR1 as LGHNA and CDR2 as YSLEER. V trimming: 2 bases; J trimming: 7 bases; junction bases outside the gene matches: 13. As DNA, the CDR3 is TGCGCCAGCAGCCAAAGCGCACTTAGACAGGGGGCAGGTGAAGCTTTCTTT. Protein product: CASSQSALRQGAGEAFF.

The chain joins TRBV10-3 to TRBJ1-3, with no clear D. The germline CDR1 and CDR2 sequences are ENHRY and SYGVKD. The CDR3 contains 15 residues. The V end lost 7 bases, the J end lost 2 bases, and 15 bases lay between the germline ends. The CDR3 DNA sequence: TGTGCCATCAATGGCGGGCTGGGTCCTGGAAACACCATATATTTT. It translates to CAINGGLGPGNTIYF.

The genes are TRBV9 and TRBJ2-3, with 9 bases matching TRBD2. The CDR3 has 15 residues. The junction had 4 bases not matched to a gene; V was cut back by 3 bases and J by 2 bases. Germline loops: CDR1 SGDLS, CDR2 YYNGEE. CDR3 residues: CASSASSGNTDTQYF. CDR3 DNA: TGTGCCAGCAGCGCTTCTAGCGGGAACACAGATACGCAGTATTTT.

The J gene is TRBJ1-2, the V gene TRBV3-1 (or the pseudogene TRBV3-2), with D unclear. Germline V gene sequence: CDR1 LGHDT, CDR2 YNNKEL (reference sequence). This CDR3 contains 17 residues. Deletions cut 0 bases from V and 6 bases from J, with 20 bases between. The CDR3 DNA is TGTGCCAGCAGCCAAGACGGTTCAGAAGAATTGGTGGATGGCTACACCTTC. It specifies CASSQDGSEELVDGYTF.

V and J are TRBV10-3 and TRBJ2-3, with D unresolved. Germline assignment: CDR1 ENHRY and CDR2 SYGVKD. Trimming took 6 bases from V and 5 from J, leaving 12 bases between them. This CDR3 is 13 amino acids long. The CDR3 reads CAIRRQVGDTQYF. The CDR3 nucleotides are TGTGCCATCAGGCGGCAGGTCGGAGATACGCAGTATTTT.

This clone was recorded once. The genes are TRBV6-6 and TRBJ1-3, with TRBD1 as a possible D gene (5 bases). The CDR3 length is 14 residues. Trimming took off 4 bases at V and 4 bases at J, with 11 bases between the two ends. Germline V gene sequence: CDR1 MNHNY, CDR2 SVGAGI (reference sequence). CDR3 in amino acids: CASSLGARGNTIYF. CDR3 sequence (DNA): TGTGCCAGCAGTTTAGGGGCGCGCGGAAACACCATATATTTT.

The chain couples TRBV3-1 (or the pseudogene TRBV3-2) to TRBJ1-2; the match to TRBD1 covers 9 bases. Germline-derived CDR1 and CDR2 are LGHDT and YNNKEL (reference sequence). V gave up 0 bases and J gave up 6 bases; unmatched junction bases: 8. The CDR3 extends over 16 amino acids. The CDR3 DNA reads TGTGCCAGCAGCCAAGATAGCGGGACAGGGTTGGATGGCTACACCTTC. Its protein product is CASSQDSGTGLDGYTF.

This chain links TRBV29-1 with TRBJ2-3; TRBD1 matches 9 bases. Germline values: CDR1 SQVTM, CDR2 ANQGSEA. The CDR3 loop spans 16 amino acids. V gave up 4 bases and J gave up 0 bases; unmatched junction bases: 8. The CDR3, as DNA: TGCAGCGTTGGGGGACAGGGAGGCACTAGCACAGATACGCAGTATTTT. The encoded protein is CSVGGQGGTSTDTQYF.

The chain joins TRBV14 to TRBJ2-5; D is perhaps TRBD1 (5 bases). CDR1 is SGHDN and CDR2 is FVKESK in the germline V gene. This CDR3 is built from 12 residues. Trimming removed 4 bases from V and 7 bases from J, with 10 bases in between. CDR3 region: CASSRMGRTQYF. The DNA of the CDR3 is TGTGCCAGCAGCCGGATGGGGCGGACCCAGTACTTC.

The chain recombines TRBV18 with TRBJ1-2, with 8 bases lining up with TRBD1. The CDR3 loop spans 14 amino acids. V lost 1 base and J lost 5; bases outside the gene matches: 3. Germline values: CDR1 KGHSH, CDR2 LQKENI. The CDR3 coding sequence is TGTGCCAGCTCACCACAGACAGGGGAGTATGGCTACACCTTC. Amino acid sequence: CASSPQTGEYGYTF.

The chain carries TRBV25-1 and TRBJ1-1; the D gene is possibly TRBD1 (5 bases). The germline gives CDR1 MGHDK, CDR2 SYGVNS. CDR3 size: 13 residues. The V gene lost 7 bases and the J gene lost 4 bases, with 13 bases spanning the gap. CDR3 loop: CASNQGGGTEAFF. The CDR3 coding sequence is TGTGCCAGCAACCAGGGTGGGGGCACTGAAGCTTTCTTT.

This chain links TRBV5-1 with TRBJ2-7, with 9 bases lining up with TRBD1. Unmatched junction bases numbered 1, after V lost 0 bases and J lost 0 bases. CDR1 is SGHRS, CDR2 YFSETQ, per germline. The CDR3 covers 15 residues. In nucleotides, the CDR3 is TGCGCCAGCAGCTTGGGGACAGGGGCCTCCTACGAGCAGTACTTC. Residues: CASSLGTGASYEQYF.

This chain uses TRBV3-1 (or the pseudogene TRBV3-2) with TRBJ2-3; 9 positions match TRBD2. The V segment lost 3 bases and the J segment 4 bases; nucleotides outside the gene matches: 2. Germline V gives CDR1 LGHDT, CDR2 YNNKEL (reference sequence). The CDR3 is 14 residues long. The CDR3 nucleotides are TGTGCCAGCAGCCAGACTAGCGGCTCAGATACGCAGTATTTT. Translation: CASSQTSGSDTQYF.

The chain has TRBV19 and TRBJ2-2; D unclear. There are 15 residues in the CDR3. Per the germline V gene, CDR1 is LNHDA and CDR2 is SQIVND (reference sequence). Trimming cost V 3 bases and J 6 bases, with 14 bases left between them. CDR3 loop: CASSINSLVPGELFF. Written as DNA, the CDR3 is TGTGCCAGTAGTATCAATTCCCTTGTACCCGGGGAGCTGTTTTTT. Filled out from reference TRBV19 and TRBJ2-2, the complete variable domain reads DGGITQSPKYLFRKEGQNVTLSCEQNLNHDAMYWYRQDPGQGLRLIYYSQIVNDFQKGDIAEGYSVSREKKESFPLTVTSAQKNPTAFYLCASSINSLVPGELFFGEGSRLTVL.

V and J are TRBV6-4 and TRBJ1-6; possibly TRBD1 for D (6 bases). The length of the CDR3 is 13 residues. V shed 4 bases and J shed 13 bases, with 14 bases lying between them. CDR1 is MRHNA and CDR2 is SNTAGT in the germline V gene. The CDR3 DNA follows: TGTGCCAGCAGTGTACAGGGCAGGCCCCCCCTCCACTTT. Its protein product is CASSVQGRPPLHF.

The chain has TRBV3-1 (or the pseudogene TRBV3-2) and TRBJ2-7; the match to TRBD1 covers 7 bases. There are 15 residues in the CDR3. With 4 bases clipped from V and 0 bases from J, the junction kept 6 bases outside the gene matches. Germline V CDR1 and CDR2: LGHDT, YNNKEL (reference sequence). CDR3 in amino acids: CASSRPGTVSYEQYF. In DNA form, the CDR3 reads TGTGCCAGCAGCCGCCCCGGGACAGTCTCCTACGAGCAGTACTTC.